This T cell receptor (beta chain) appears in the sequencing data of a study of blood T cell repertoires in COVID-19. Study overall: Samples taken during acute and convalescent COVID-19 were collected in the United States, Italy and Spain. T cells, B-cell-depleted T cells, or PBMCs supplied cDNA or gDNA.

Germline V lookup: CDR1 SNHLY, CDR2 FYNNEI. After removal of 7 bases from V and 3 bases from J, the junction contained 4 bases not matched to a gene. The CDR3 runs 14 residues. Original data processing: Estimation of nucleated cell counts relied on the amplification of reference gene primers. TCRdb's table, derived via immunoSEQ multiplex PCR, lists solely in-frame clones and lacks some. V, J and clone size are those of that table, while D and trimming were read from the DNA. The table lists roughly 100,000 clones, 85% to 90% of them singletons. Enrolment of Seattle patients took place during active infection, and they were followed longitudinally.

The sequencing input was peripheral blood. This chain links TRBV2 with TRBJ1-1; the match to TRBD1 covers 11 bases. This TCR came from a man over 45 with COVID-19, enrolled during active disease. CDR3 residues: CASKDRGRDTEAFF. The CDR3 DNA is TGTGCCAGCAAGGACAGGGGGCGCGACACTGAAGCTTTCTTT.